This TCR beta chain was recovered during a study of blood T cell repertoires in COVID-19. For the study at large: Researchers got acute and convalescent COVID-19 samples from the United States, Italy and Spain. The analysed material was cDNA or gDNA that came from T cells, B-cell-depleted T cells, or PBMCs.

Using immunoSEQ multiplex PCR, the repertoire was profiled, and TCRdb retains in-frame clones only, with some absent. The sample comprises roughly 160,000 clones, 87% of which are singletons, and around 3.9% rests with the top ten. This clone was seen only a few times. The CDR3 loop spans 13 amino acids. The germline CDR1 and CDR2 sequences are GTSNPN and SVGIG (reference sequence). Trimming removed 0 bases from V and 5 bases from J, with 10 bases in between. The sequencing sample was made of peripheral blood. The TCR originated in a woman in her sixties or seventies who had recovered from COVID-19. The chain has TRBV30 and TRBJ2-5; no firm D call. The CDR3 region is CAWSVSVLETQYF. CDR3 in DNA: TGTGCCTGGAGTGTATCTGTCCTGGAGACCCAGTACTTC.